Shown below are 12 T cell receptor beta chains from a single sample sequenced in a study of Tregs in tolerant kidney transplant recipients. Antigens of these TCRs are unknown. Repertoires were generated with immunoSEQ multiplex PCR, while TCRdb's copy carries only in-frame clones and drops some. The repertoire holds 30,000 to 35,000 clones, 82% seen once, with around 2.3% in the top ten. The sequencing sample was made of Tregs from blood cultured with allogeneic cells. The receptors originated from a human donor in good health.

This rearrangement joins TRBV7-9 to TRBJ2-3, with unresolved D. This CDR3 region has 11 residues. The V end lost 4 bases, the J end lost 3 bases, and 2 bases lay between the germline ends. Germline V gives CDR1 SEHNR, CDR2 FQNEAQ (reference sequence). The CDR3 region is CASSWTDTQYF. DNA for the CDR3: TGTGCCAGCAGCTGGACAGATACGCAGTATTTT.

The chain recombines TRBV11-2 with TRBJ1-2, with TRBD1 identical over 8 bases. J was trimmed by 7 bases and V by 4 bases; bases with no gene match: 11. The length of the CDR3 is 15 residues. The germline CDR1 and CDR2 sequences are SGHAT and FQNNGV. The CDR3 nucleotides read TGTGCCAGCAGCTCACCGGGACAGGCGGGAGGTGGCTACACCTTC. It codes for CASSSPGQAGGGYTF.

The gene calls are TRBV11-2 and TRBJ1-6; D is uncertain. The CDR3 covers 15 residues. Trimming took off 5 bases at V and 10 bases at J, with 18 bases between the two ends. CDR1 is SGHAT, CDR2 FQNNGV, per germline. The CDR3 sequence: CASSRISGRGSPLHF. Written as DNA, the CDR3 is TGTGCCAGCAGCCGCATTAGCGGGCGAGGATCACCCCTCCACTTT.

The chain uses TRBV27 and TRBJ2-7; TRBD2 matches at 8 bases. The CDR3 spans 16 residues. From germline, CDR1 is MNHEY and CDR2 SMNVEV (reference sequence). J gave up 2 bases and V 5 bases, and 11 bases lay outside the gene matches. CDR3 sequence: CASSALTSGRTYEQYF. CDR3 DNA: TGTGCCAGCAGTGCCCTTACTAGCGGCAGAACCTACGAGCAGTACTTC.

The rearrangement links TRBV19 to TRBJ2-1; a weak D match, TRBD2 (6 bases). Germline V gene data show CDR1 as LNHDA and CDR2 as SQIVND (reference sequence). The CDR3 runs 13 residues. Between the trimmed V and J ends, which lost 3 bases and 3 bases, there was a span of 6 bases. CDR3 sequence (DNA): TGTGCCAGTAGTATCGGGGGCTACAATGAGCAGTTCTTC. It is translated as CASSIGGYNEQFF. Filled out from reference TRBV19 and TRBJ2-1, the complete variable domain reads DGGITQSPKYLFRKEGQNVTLSCEQNLNHDAMYWYRQDPGQGLRLIYYSQIVNDFQKGDIAEGYSVSREKKESFPLTVTSAQKNPTAFYLCASSIGGYNEQFFGPGTRLTVL.

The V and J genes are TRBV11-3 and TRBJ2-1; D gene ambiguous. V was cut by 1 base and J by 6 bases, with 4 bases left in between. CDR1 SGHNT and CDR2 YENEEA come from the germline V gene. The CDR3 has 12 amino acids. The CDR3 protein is CASSLGPNEQFF. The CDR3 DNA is TGTGCCAGCAGCTTAGGGCCCAATGAGCAGTTCTTC.

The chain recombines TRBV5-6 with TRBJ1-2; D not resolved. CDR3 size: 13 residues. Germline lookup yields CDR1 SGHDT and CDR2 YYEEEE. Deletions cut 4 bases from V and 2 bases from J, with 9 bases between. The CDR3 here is CASSVGLNYGYTF. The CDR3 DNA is TGTGCCAGCAGCGTTGGGTTGAACTATGGCTACACCTTC.

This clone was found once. This CDR3 is CASSRYGTEAFF. In nucleotides, the CDR3 is TGTGCCAGCAGCCGTTATGGGACCGAAGCTTTCTTT. The gene calls are TRBV11-2 and TRBJ1-1, with a weak D call TRBD1 (5 bases). V was shortened by 5 bases and J by 8 bases, with 12 bases between the two germline ends. Per germline, CDR1 SGHAT and CDR2 FQNNGV. The CDR3 extends over 12 amino acids.

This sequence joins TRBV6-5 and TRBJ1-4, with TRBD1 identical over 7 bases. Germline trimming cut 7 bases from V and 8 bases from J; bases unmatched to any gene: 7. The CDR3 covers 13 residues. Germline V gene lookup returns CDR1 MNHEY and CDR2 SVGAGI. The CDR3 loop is CASTNGGGEKLFF. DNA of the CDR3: TGTGCCAGCACCAACGGAGGGGGCGAAAAACTGTTTTTT.

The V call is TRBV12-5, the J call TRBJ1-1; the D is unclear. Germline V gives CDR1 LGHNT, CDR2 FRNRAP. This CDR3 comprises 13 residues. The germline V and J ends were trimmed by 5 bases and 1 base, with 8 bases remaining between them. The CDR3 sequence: CASGPLGNTEAFF. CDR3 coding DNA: TGTGCTAGTGGTCCCCTCGGGAACACTGAAGCTTTCTTT.

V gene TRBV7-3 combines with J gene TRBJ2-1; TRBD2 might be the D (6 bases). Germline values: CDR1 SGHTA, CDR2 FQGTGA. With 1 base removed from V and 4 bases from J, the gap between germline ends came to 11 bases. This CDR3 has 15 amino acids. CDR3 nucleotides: TGTGCCAGCAGCTTAAATGGGGACTCTTACAATGAGCAGTTCTTC. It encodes CASSLNGDSYNEQFF.

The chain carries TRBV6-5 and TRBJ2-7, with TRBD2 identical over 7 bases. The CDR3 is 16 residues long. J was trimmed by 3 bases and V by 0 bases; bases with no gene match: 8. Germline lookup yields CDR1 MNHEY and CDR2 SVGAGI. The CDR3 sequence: CASSYSGGYLFYEQYF. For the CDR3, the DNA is TGTGCCAGCAGTTACTCGGGAGGGTACCTATTCTACGAGCAGTACTTC.